This T cell receptor (beta chain) was identified in a study of control samples from healthy donors and cancer patients. Germline V gene lookup returns CDR1 MNHEY and CDR2 SVGEGT. Trimming shortened V by 2 bases and J by 0 bases, and 11 bases separated the two germline ends. This CDR3 has 15 residues. Some clones are missing from TCRdb's copy, which holds only in-frame ones; the method was immunoSEQ multiplex PCR. Altogether 150,000 to 200,000 clones are present, around 88% being singletons, with the ten largest covering over 1.5%. Sequenced: blood. The clonotype was recovered from a man between 18 and 29 years old in good health. The J gene is TRBJ2-7, the V gene TRBV6-2 or TRBV6-3; no clear D. DNA for the CDR3: TGTGCCAGCAGTTACCTTGCACAGAGCTCCTACGAGCAGTACTTC. Translating gives CASSYLAQSSYEQYF.